The 24 T cell receptor beta chains below all came from one sample that was sequenced in a study of cytomegalovirus exposure and HLA in healthy donors. Primers: 60 Vbeta forward and 13 Jbeta reverse. The method was immunoSEQ multiplex PCR; TCRdb's version includes in-frame clones alone and lacks a portion of them. Of some 140,000 clones in the sample, roughly 9.6% were seen once. Sequenced sample: PBMCs. The receptors shown here come from a woman in her forties in good health and CMV-seropositive.

The chain employs TRBV5-1 and TRBJ2-7; 10 nucleotides line up with TRBD2. V was pared by 4 bases and J by 7 bases, with 11 bases of the junction left unmatched. The germline CDR1 and CDR2 sequences are SGHRS and YFSETQ. The CDR3 loop spans 15 amino acids. This CDR3 reads CASSLPSGGAGEQYF. For the CDR3, the DNA is TGCGCCAGCAGCCTTCCAAGCGGGGGGGCAGGGGAGCAGTACTTC.

The CDR3 loop is CASSSRGAPTDTQYF. CDR3 DNA: TGTGCCAGCAGCTCCCGCGGGGCACCCACAGATACGCAGTATTTT. This sequence joins TRBV7-9 and TRBJ2-3; perhaps TRBD2 as D (6 bases). This CDR3 comprises 15 residues. Trimming pared 4 bases from V and 2 bases from J, leaving 13 bases between. Germline assignment: CDR1 SEHNR and CDR2 FQNEAQ (reference sequence). The full variable domain, its missing parts supplied by reference TRBV7-9 and TRBJ2-3, is DTGVSQNPRHKITKRGQNVTFRCDPISEHNRLYWYRQTLGQGPEFLTYFQNEAQLEKSRLLSDRFSAERPKGSFSTLEIQRTEQGDSAMYLCASSSRGAPTDTQYFGPGTRLTVL.

The table lists this clone with a few counts. This rearrangement joins TRBV5-1 to TRBJ1-1, with 7 bases aligning to TRBD1. Germline lookup yields CDR1 SGHRS and CDR2 YFSETQ. Unmatched junction bases numbered 6, after V lost 0 bases and J lost 1 base. The CDR3 extends over 16 amino acids. The CDR3 spells CASSLGQGGGNTEAFF. CDR3 nucleotide sequence: TGCGCCAGCAGCTTGGGACAGGGAGGCGGGAACACTGAAGCTTTCTTT.

The chain carries TRBV7-8 and TRBJ1-5, with D possibly matching TRBD1 (5 bases). V lost 5 bases, J lost 0 bases, and 26 bases lay in between. CDR3 length: 20 amino acids. Germline lookup yields CDR1 SGHVS and CDR2 FQNEAQ. This chain's CDR3 is CASSPELARWGYYSNQPQHF. DNA for the CDR3: TGTGCCAGCAGCCCAGAGTTGGCCAGATGGGGCTATTATAGCAATCAGCCCCAGCATTTT.

The sample holds a few counts of this clone. The chain has TRBV18 and TRBJ1-5; the D gene is possibly TRBD1 (6 bases). The CDR3 length is 16 residues. The V gene lost 2 bases and the J gene lost 6 bases, with 17 bases spanning the gap. Germline V gene data show CDR1 as KGHSH and CDR2 as LQKENI. The CDR3 nucleotides read TGTGCCAGCTCACCAGTCGGACGGGGGGGCGGTCAGCCCCAGCATTTT. It translates to CASSPVGRGGGQPQHF.

This clone was observed a handful of times. The V and J genes are TRBV4-1 and TRBJ2-7, with unresolved D. The germline V and J ends were trimmed by 0 bases and 4 bases, with 13 bases remaining between them. Germline V lookup: CDR1 MGHRA, CDR2 YSYEKL. The CDR3 consists of 15 residues. CDR3 bases: TGCGCCAGCAGCCAAGATGGAACAGCCCCATACGAGCAGTACTTC. Protein sequence: CASSQDGTAPYEQYF.

V and J are TRBV21-1 and TRBJ2-2; the D segment call TRBD1 is taken from the table without a DNA check. TRBV21-1 is recorded as a pseudogene. This CDR3 has 16 residues. CDR3 region: CASSKEGQGGSGELFF. CDR3 nucleotide sequence: TGTGCCAGCAGCAAAGAGGGACAGGGCGGTTCCGGGGAGCTGTTTTTT.

This clone appeared a few times. The chain joins TRBV4-1 to TRBJ1-1; 7 bases are a match to TRBD1. Losses at the gene ends were 1 base for V and 6 bases for J; bases not matched to a gene: 5. Germline loops: CDR1 MGHRA, CDR2 YSYEKL. The CDR3 is 14 residues long. The CDR3 sequence: CASSQGGGTAEAFF. CDR3 DNA sequence: TGCGCCAGCAGCCAAGGCGGAGGGACAGCTGAAGCTTTCTTT.

The rearrangement links TRBV18 to TRBJ2-5, with TRBD2 matching over 7 bases. Germline V gives CDR1 KGHSH, CDR2 LQKENI. The CDR3 length is 13 residues. V lost 5 bases to trimming and J lost 2 bases; unmatched junction nucleotides: 2. The CDR3, as DNA: TGTGCCAGCTCATCGGGACTACAAGAGACCCAGTACTTC. This sequence encodes CASSSGLQETQYF.

This sequence joins TRBV5-4 and TRBJ1-6; TRBD1 agrees at 10 bases. The CDR3 consists of 17 residues. J lost 7 bases, V lost 0 bases, and 7 bases had no gene match. Germline CDR1 and CDR2: SGHNT and YYREEE (reference sequence). CDR3 sequence (DNA): TGTGCCAGCAGCTTGGGGGGGACAGGGGTCCTAAATTCACCCCTCCACTTT. This gives the protein CASSLGGTGVLNSPLHF.

The chain is built from TRBV27 and TRBJ2-2; TRBD1 matches 10 bases. The CDR3 totals 13 residues. Unmatched junction bases numbered 3, after V lost 8 bases and J lost 6 bases. Germline V lookup: CDR1 MNHEY, CDR2 SMNVEV (reference sequence). CDR3 in amino acids: CASRQGAAGELFF. The CDR3 nucleotides are TGTGCCAGCCGACAGGGGGCGGCCGGGGAGCTGTTTTTT.

The rearrangement joins TRBV2 to TRBJ1-1, with 8 bases aligning to TRBD1. The CDR3 is made up of 13 amino acids. Looked up from germline, CDR1 is SNHLY and CDR2 is FYNNEI. Trimming removed 10 bases from V and 8 bases from J; junction bases left unmatched: 12. The CDR3 spells CANRLRDRTEAFF. Written as DNA, the CDR3 is TGTGCCAACCGCTTAAGGGACAGGACAGAAGCTTTCTTT.

This clone came up a few times. The chain couples TRBV6-6 to TRBJ2-2; 8 bases line up with TRBD2. With V trimmed by 3 bases and J by 4 bases, 4 bases remained unmatched. There are 15 residues in the CDR3. Germline V gene sequence: CDR1 MNHNY, CDR2 SVGAGI (reference sequence). CDR3 residues: CASSYGLAGTGELFF. CDR3 DNA sequence: TGTGCCAGCAGTTATGGGCTAGCGGGCACCGGGGAGCTGTTTTTT.

This clone was seen only a few times. The gene calls are TRBV11-3 and TRBJ2-2, with TRBD2 identical over 13 bases. The CDR3 is 16 residues long. J was trimmed by 7 bases and V by 3 bases; bases with no gene match: 5. Germline V gene data show CDR1 as SGHNT and CDR2 as YENEEA. The CDR3, as DNA: TGTGCCAGCAGCTTGAGACTAGCGGGGGGCAGCGGGGAGCTGTTTTTT. This gives the protein CASSLRLAGGSGELFF. Variable domain in full (rest from reference TRBV11-3 and TRBJ2-2): EAGVVQSPRYKIIEKKQPVAFWCNPISGHNTLYWYLQNLGQGPELLIRYENEEAVDDSQLPKDRFSAERLKGVDSTLKIQPAELGDSAVYLCASSLRLAGGSGELFFGEGSRLTVL.

This chain links TRBV7-2 with TRBJ2-3; 13 bases match TRBD2. The CDR3 is made up of 16 amino acids. V dropped 4 bases and J dropped 6; count of bases not matched to a gene: 7. Germline V gene data show CDR1 as SGHTA and CDR2 as FQGNSA. This CDR3 is CASSSRTSGGRDTQYF. The CDR3 nucleotides read TGTGCCAGCAGCTCACGGACTAGCGGGGGCCGGGATACGCAGTATTTT.

There are a few counts of this clone. The genes are TRBV5-1 and TRBJ2-6; D remains ambiguous. V was cut by 2 bases and J by 8 bases, with 11 bases left in between. Per germline, CDR1 SGHRS and CDR2 YFSETQ. The CDR3 sequence is 14 residues long. The CDR3 coding sequence is TGCGCCAGCAGCTTATTCAGTACGTCCAACGTCCTGACTTTC. Translating it yields CASSLFSTSNVLTF.

V is TRBV5-4 and J is TRBJ2-2; the match to TRBD1 covers 7 bases. V lost 4 bases and J lost 4; bases outside the gene matches: 7. The CDR3 spans 15 residues. Germline V gene sequence: CDR1 SGHNT, CDR2 YYREEE (reference sequence). CDR3 sequence reads: CASSKDRLITGELFF. The CDR3 DNA is TGTGCCAGCAGCAAGGACAGGTTAATCACCGGGGAGCTGTTTTTT. Full variable domain (rest looked up from reference TRBV5-4 and TRBJ2-2): ETGVTQSPTHLIKTRGQQVTLRCSSQSGHNTVSWYQQALGQGPQFIFQYYREEENGRGNFPPRFSGLQFPNYSSELNVNALELDDSALYLCASSKDRLITGELFFGEGSRLTVL.

This clone has a handful of counts. V usage is TRBV6-6 and J usage is TRBJ1-3; 9 nucleotides agree with TRBD1. CDR1 is MNHNY and CDR2 is SVGAGI in the germline V gene (reference sequence). The CDR3 totals 16 residues. Losses at the gene ends were 0 bases for V and 2 bases for J; bases not matched to a gene: 2. The CDR3: CASSYSRTGAGNTIYF. DNA of the CDR3: TGTGCCAGCAGTTACTCGAGGACAGGGGCTGGAAACACCATATATTTT.

V is TRBV6-1 and J is TRBJ1-2; TRBD1 matches at 7 bases. The CDR3 length is 15 residues. With 5 bases clipped from V and 7 bases from J, the junction kept 13 bases outside the gene matches. Per germline, CDR1 MNHNS and CDR2 SASEGT. CDR3 in DNA: TGTGCCAGCAGTCTTACCCGGACAGGAAGTTTTGGCTACACCTTC. Its translation is CASSLTRTGSFGYTF.

The chain recombines TRBV15 with TRBJ1-2; TRBD1 matches 7 bases. Trimming removed 2 bases from V and 3 bases from J; junction bases left unmatched: 0. Germline CDR1 reads LNHNV; CDR2 reads YYDKDF (reference sequence). The length of the CDR3 is 13 residues. Written as DNA, the CDR3 is TGTGCCACCAGCAGACAGGGGGACTATGGCTACACCTTC. It encodes CATSRQGDYGYTF.

This clone has more than one count but fewer than ten. DNA of the CDR3: TGTGCCAGCAGTTTAGGAGGGGGCGAGAGTGAAAAACTGTTTTTT. Its translation: CASSLGGGESEKLFF. V and J are TRBV6-6 and TRBJ1-4, with 7 nucleotides matching TRBD1. The CDR3 is made up of 15 amino acids. Germline V lookup: CDR1 MNHNY, CDR2 SVGAGI (reference sequence). V was pared by 4 bases and J by 7 bases, with 9 bases of the junction left unmatched.

The J gene is TRBJ2-1, the V gene TRBV5-4; 11 bases agree with TRBD2. The CDR3 runs 15 residues. The V segment lost 3 bases and the J segment 6 bases; nucleotides outside the gene matches: 5. CDR1 and CDR2 from the germline V gene are SGHNT and YYREEE (reference sequence). CDR3 DNA sequence: TGTGCCAGCAGCTCTCCGGGACTAGCGGCCAATGAGCAGTTCTTC. As protein: CASSSPGLAANEQFF.

This clone was detected only a few times. V gene TRBV6-4 combines with J gene TRBJ2-2; D is undetermined. Germline-derived CDR1 and CDR2 are MRHNA and SNTAGT. This CDR3 comprises 15 residues. V lost 4 bases and J lost 0, with 9 bases in between. CDR3 DNA: TGTGCCAGCAGTGCCCTCTCGGCGAACACCGGGGAGCTGTTTTTT. Protein: CASSALSANTGELFF.

This clone appeared a few times. The gene calls are TRBV6-1 and TRBJ1-2; 12 bases align to TRBD1. Germline V gives CDR1 MNHNS, CDR2 SASEGT. Trimming at V came to 2 bases and at J to 4 bases, leaving 11 bases not matched to a gene. The CDR3 sequence is 18 residues long. The chain's CDR3 is CASSELWGQGAVGYGYTF. The CDR3 bases are TGTGCCAGCAGTGAATTGTGGGGACAGGGGGCCGTGGGCTATGGCTACACCTTC.